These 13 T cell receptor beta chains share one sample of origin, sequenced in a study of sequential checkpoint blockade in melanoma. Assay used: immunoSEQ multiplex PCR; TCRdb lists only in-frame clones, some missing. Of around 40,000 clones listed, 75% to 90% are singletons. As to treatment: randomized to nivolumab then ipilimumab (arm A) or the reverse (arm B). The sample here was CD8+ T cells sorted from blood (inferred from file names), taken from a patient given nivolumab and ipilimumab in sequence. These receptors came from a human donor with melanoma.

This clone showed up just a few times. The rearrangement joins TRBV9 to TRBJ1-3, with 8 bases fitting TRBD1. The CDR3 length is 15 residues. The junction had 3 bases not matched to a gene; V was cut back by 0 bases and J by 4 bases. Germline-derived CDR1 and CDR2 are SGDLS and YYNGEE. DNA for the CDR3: TGTGCCAGCAGCGTAGCGGACAGGGAAGGAAACACCATATATTTT. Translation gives CASSVADREGNTIYF. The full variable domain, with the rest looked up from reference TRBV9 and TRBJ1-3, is DSGVTQTPKHLITATGQRVTLRCSPRSGDLSVYWYQQSLDQGLQFLIQYYNGEERAKGNILERFSAQQFPDLHSELNLSSLELGDSALYFCASSVADREGNTIYFGEGSWLTVV.

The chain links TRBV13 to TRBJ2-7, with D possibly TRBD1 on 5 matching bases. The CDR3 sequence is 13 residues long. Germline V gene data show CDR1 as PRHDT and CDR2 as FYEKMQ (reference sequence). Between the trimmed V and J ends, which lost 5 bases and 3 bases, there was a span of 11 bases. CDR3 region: CASSQARDYEQYV. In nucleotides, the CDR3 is TGTGCCAGCAGCCAAGCCAGGGACTACGAGCAGTACGTC.

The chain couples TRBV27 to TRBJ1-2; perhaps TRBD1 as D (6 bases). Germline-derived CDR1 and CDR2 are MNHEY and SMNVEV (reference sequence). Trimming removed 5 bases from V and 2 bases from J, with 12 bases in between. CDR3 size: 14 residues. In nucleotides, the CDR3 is TGTGCCAGCAGTGCAGGAGGACAGAACTATGGCTACACCTTC. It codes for CASSAGGQNYGYTF.

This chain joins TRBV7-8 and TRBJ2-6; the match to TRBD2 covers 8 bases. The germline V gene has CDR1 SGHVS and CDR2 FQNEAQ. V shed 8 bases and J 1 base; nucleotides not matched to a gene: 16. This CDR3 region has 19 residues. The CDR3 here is CASQGPRGAGGSGANVLTF. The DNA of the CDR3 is TGTGCCAGCCAAGGCCCACGCGGGGCGGGGGGATCTGGGGCCAACGTCCTGACTTTC.

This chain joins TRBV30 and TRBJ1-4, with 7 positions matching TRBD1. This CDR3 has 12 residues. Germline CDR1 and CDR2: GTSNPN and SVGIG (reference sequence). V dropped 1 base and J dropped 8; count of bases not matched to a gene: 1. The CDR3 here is CAWSAGQEKLFF. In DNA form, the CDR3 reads TGTGCCTGGAGTGCGGGACAGGAAAAACTGTTTTTT.

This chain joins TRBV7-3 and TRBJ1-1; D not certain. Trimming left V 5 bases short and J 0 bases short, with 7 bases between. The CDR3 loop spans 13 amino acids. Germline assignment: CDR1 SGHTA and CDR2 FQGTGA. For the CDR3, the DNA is TGTGCCAGCAGCACTATCATGAACACTGAAGCTTTCTTT. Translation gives CASSTIMNTEAFF.

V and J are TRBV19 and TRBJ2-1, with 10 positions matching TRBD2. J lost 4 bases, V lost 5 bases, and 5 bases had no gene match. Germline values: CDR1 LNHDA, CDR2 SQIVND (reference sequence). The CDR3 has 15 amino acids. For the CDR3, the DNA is TGTGCCAGTAGTGCCACTAGCGGGGTTTACAATGAGCAGTTCTTC. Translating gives CASSATSGVYNEQFF.

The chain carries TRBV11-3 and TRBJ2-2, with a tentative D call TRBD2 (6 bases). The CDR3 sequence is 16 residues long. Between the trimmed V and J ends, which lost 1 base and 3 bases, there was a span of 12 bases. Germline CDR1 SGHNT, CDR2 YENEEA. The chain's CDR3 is CASSLGTSSYTGELFF. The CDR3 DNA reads TGTGCCAGCAGCTTAGGAACTAGCAGTTACACCGGGGAGCTGTTTTTT.

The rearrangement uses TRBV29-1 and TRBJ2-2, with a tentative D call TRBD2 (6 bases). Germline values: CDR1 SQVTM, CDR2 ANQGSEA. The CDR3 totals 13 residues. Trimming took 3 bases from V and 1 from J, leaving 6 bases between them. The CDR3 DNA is TGCAGCGTTGAGGGGGGGAACACCGGGGAGCTGTTTTTT. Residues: CSVEGGNTGELFF.

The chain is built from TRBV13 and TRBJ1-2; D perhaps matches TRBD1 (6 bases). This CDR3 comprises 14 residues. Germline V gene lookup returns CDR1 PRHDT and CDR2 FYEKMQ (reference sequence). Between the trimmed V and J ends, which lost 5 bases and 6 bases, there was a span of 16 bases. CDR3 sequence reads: CASSLRGGHDGYTF. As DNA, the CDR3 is TGTGCCAGCAGCCTGCGGGGGGGCCATGATGGCTACACCTTC.

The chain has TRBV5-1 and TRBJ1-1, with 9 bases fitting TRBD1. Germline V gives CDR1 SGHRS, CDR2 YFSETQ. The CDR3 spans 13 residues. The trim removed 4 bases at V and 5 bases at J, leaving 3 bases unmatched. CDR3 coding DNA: TGCGCCAGCAGCCGGGACAGGGATACTGAAGCTTTCTTT. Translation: CASSRDRDTEAFF.

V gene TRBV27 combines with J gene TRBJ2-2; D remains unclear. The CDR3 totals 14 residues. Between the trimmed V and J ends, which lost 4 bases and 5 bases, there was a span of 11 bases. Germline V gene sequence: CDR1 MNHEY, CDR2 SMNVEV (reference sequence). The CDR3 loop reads CASSSGLRTGELFF. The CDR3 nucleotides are TGTGCCAGCAGTTCGGGTCTCCGAACCGGGGAGCTGTTTTTT.

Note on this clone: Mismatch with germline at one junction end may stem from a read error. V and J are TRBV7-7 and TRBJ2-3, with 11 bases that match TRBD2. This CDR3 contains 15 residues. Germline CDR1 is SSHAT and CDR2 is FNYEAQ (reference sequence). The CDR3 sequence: CASSWGSGREDTQYF. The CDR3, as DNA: TGTGCTAGCAGTTGGGGTAGCGGGAGGGAAGATACGCAGTATTTT.